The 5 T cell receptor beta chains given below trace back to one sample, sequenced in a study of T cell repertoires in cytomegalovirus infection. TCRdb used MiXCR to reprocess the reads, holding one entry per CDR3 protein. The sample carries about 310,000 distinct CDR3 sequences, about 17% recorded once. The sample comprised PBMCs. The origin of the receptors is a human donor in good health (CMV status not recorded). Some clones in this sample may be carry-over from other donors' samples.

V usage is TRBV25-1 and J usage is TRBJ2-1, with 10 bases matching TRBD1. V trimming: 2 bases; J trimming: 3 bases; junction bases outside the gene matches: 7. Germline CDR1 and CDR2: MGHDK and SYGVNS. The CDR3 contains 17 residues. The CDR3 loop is CASSEQDRGLNYNEQFF. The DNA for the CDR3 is TGTGCCAGCAGTGAACAAGACAGGGGGCTAAACTACAATGAGCAGTTCTTC.

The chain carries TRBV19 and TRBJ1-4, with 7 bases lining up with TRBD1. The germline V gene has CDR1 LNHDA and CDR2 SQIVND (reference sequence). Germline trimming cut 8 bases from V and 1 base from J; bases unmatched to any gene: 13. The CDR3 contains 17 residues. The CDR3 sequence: CASHWDSGTRTNEKLFF. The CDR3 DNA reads TGTGCCAGTCACTGGGACAGTGGGACCAGAACTAATGAAAAACTGTTTTTT.

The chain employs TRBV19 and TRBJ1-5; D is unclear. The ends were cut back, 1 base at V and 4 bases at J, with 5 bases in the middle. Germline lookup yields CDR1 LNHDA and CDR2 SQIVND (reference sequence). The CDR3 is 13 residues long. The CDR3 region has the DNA TGTGCCAGTAGTATAGTAGAGAATCAGCCCCAGCATTTT. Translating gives CASSIVENQPQHF.

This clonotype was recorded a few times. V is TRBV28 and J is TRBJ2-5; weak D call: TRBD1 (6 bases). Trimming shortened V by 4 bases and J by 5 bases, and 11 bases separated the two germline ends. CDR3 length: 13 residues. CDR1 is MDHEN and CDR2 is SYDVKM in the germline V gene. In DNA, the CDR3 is TGTGCCAGCAGTTACAGGGTTGCGGAGACCCAGTACTTC. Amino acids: CASSYRVAETQYF. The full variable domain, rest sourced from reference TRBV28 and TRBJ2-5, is DVKVTQSSRYLVKRTGEKVFLECVQDMDHENMFWYRQDPGLGLRLIYFSYDVKMKEKGDIPEGYSVSREKKERFSLILESASTNQTSMYLCASSYRVAETQYFGPGTRLLVL.

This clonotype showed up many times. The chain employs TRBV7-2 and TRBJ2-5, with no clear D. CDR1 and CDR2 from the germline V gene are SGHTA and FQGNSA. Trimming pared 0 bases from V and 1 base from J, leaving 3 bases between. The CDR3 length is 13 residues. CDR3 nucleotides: TGTGCCAGCAGCTTAGCCAGCCAAGAGACCCAGTACTTC. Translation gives CASSLASQETQYF.